The clone carrying this T cell receptor (beta chain) was seen a handful of times. Its antigen is unknown. Some clones are missing from TCRdb's copy, which holds only in-frame ones; the method was immunoSEQ multiplex PCR. The sample lists 90,000 to 130,000 clones, more than 70% occurring once. These data belong to a study of T cell responses to AZD1222 COVID-19 vaccine. Study findings and constraints: Clonal diversity may have been underestimated, and the donors were mostly white British, with more females than males. Repertoires were obtained only post-peak T cell response. Mapped onto spike, vaccine-associated CD4 TCRs spanned it and were dominant at 160-218 and 743-854.

The source material was peripheral blood, sampled on day 0 of AZD1222 vaccination. The TCR sequence derives from an adult in good health.

DNA of the CDR3: TGCGCCAGCACTCCGGGACAGGGGGACAATGAGCAGTTCTTC. Its translation: CASTPGQGDNEQFF. This chain uses TRBV10-1 with TRBJ2-1, with TRBD1 matching over 11 bases. Germline V gene sequence: CDR1 WNHNN, CDR2 SYGVQD (reference sequence). V was clipped by 7 bases and J by 5 bases; unmatched bases: 4. The CDR3 contains 14 residues.